The 25 T cell receptor beta chains below were found in one sample sequenced in a study of T-cell reconstitution after alpha-beta-depleted transplantation in children. Construction of the TCRbeta library involved unique molecular identifiers. MiXCR was run by TCRdb on the PCR reads, yielding one entry per CDR3 protein. The sample consists of around 360,000 distinct CDR3 sequences, 10% of them appearing once. The material was PBMCs from the stem cell graft donor, obtained from the stem cell graft. The receptors shown here come from a human donor who donated a stem cell graft to a child with acute lymphoblastic leukemia.

This clonotype was detected many times. The gene calls are TRBV5-1 and TRBJ2-3; D might be TRBD2 (5 bases). Between the trimmed V and J ends, which lost 4 bases and 4 bases, there was a span of 16 bases. Germline values: CDR1 SGHRS, CDR2 YFSETQ. CDR3 length equals 15 residues. The DNA of the CDR3 is TGCGCCAGCAGCCCCGTGGCGGGTCTCGCAGATACGCAGTATTTT. Its translation: CASSPVAGLADTQYF.

This clonotype was seen at least ten times. The rearrangement uses TRBV28 and TRBJ2-1; 9 bases are shared with TRBD1. The CDR3 is 15 residues long. Per the germline V gene, CDR1 is MDHEN and CDR2 is SYDVKM. With 4 bases clipped from V and 4 bases from J, the junction kept 5 bases outside the gene matches. The CDR3 coding sequence is TGTGCCAGCAGTTCGGCGGGACAGGGTTACAATGAGCAGTTCTTC. Protein: CASSSAGQGYNEQFF.

This clonotype was seen ten or more times. The chain combines TRBV12-3 or TRBV12-4 with TRBJ1-1; D perhaps matches TRBD1 (5 bases). V was trimmed by 3 bases and J by 9 bases, leaving 14 bases between them. This CDR3 is 13 amino acids long. The CDR3 loop is CASSFRPEGQAFF. The CDR3 DNA reads as TGTGCCAGCAGTTTTCGACCTGAGGGGCAAGCTTTCTTT.

This clonotype was seen a handful of times. The chain couples TRBV11-2 to TRBJ2-5; 11 bases align to TRBD2. Per germline, CDR1 SGHAT and CDR2 FQNNGV. V shed 1 base and J 3 bases; nucleotides not matched to a gene: 10. The CDR3 spans 18 residues. The DNA for the CDR3 is TGTGCCAGCAGCTTAGTATTGGTGGCTAGCGGGAGGAAAGAGACCCAGTACTTC. Its protein is CASSLVLVASGRKETQYF.

The chain joins TRBV11-2 to TRBJ2-4; D unresolved. The ends were cut back, 5 bases at V and 1 base at J, with 12 bases in the middle. Germline CDR1 SGHAT, CDR2 FQNNGV. The CDR3 sequence is 15 residues long. The CDR3 nucleotides read TGTGCCAGCAGCATCACCAGGAAGGCCAAAAACATTCAGTACTTC. Its protein product is CASSITRKAKNIQYF.

The chain is built from TRBV20-1 and TRBJ2-1, with 7 bases aligning to TRBD2. Trimming cost V 6 bases and J 4 bases; bases outside gene matches: 9. CDR3 length equals 14 residues. From germline, CDR1 is DFQATT and CDR2 SNEGSKA (reference sequence). The CDR3 nucleotides read TGCAGTGCCGAACCGGGACTATCTTACAATGAGCAGTTCTTC. Translated, it gives CSAEPGLSYNEQFF.

This clonotype appeared many times. The chain joins TRBV4-3 to TRBJ1-1, with D unclear. From germline, CDR1 is LGHNA and CDR2 YSLEER. Between the trimmed V and J ends, which lost 1 base and 0 bases, there was a span of 12 bases. The CDR3 covers 16 residues. CDR3 sequence reads: CASSQGLVGLNTEAFF. The DNA for the CDR3 is TGCGCCAGCAGCCAAGGTCTGGTCGGACTGAACACTGAAGCTTTCTTT.

This clonotype was recorded at least ten times. The chain uses TRBV3-1 and TRBJ2-7, with TRBD1 matching over 8 bases. The CDR3 is made up of 13 amino acids. V was pared by 2 bases and J by 6 bases, with 3 bases of the junction left unmatched. Looked up from germline, CDR1 is LGHDT and CDR2 is YNNKEL (reference sequence). CDR3 bases: TGTGCCAGCAGCCAACAGGGGGCTGGCGAGCAGTACTTC. It specifies CASSQQGAGEQYF.

The chain uses TRBV5-1 and TRBJ2-1; 12 bases match TRBD2. In germline, CDR1 is SGHRS, CDR2 YFSETQ. The CDR3 spans 16 residues. V trimming: 3 bases; J trimming: 0 bases; junction bases outside the gene matches: 1. The CDR3 spells CASSSGLAGSYNEQFF. DNA of the CDR3: TGCGCCAGCAGCTCGGGACTAGCGGGCTCCTACAATGAGCAGTTCTTC.

The chain combines TRBV6-1 with TRBJ1-1; D ambiguous. Germline-derived CDR1 and CDR2 are MNHNS and SASEGT. Trimming left V 6 bases short and J 10 bases short, with 18 bases between. The CDR3 runs to 13 residues. The CDR3 nucleotides are TGTGCCAGCAGCCTACCTGAGATAGGGATAGCTTTCTTT. The encoded protein is CASSLPEIGIAFF.

V and J are TRBV4-1 and TRBJ1-5; tentatively, D is TRBD1 (5 bases). Germline values: CDR1 MGHRA, CDR2 YSYEKL. V was pared by 4 bases and J by 3 bases, with 13 bases between. The CDR3 extends over 15 amino acids. The CDR3 DNA sequence: TGCGCCAGCAGCCGACGAGAGGGACCCAATCAGCCCCAGCATTTT. Encoded protein: CASSRREGPNQPQHF.

This clonotype was counted a few times. The CDR3 DNA reads TGTGCCACCAGTGACATGACTGGCCTTGGCTACACCTTC. Translation gives CATSDMTGLGYTF. The chain recombines TRBV24-1 with TRBJ1-2, with no clear D. Trimming cost V 4 bases and J 7 bases, with 12 bases left between them. The CDR3 sequence is 13 residues long. Germline CDR1 is KGHDR and CDR2 is SFDVKD.

The chain joins TRBV7-6 to TRBJ2-1, with TRBD2 identical over 10 bases. V lost 2 bases and J lost 7; bases outside the gene matches: 17. This CDR3 comprises 19 residues. Germline V lookup: CDR1 SGHVS, CDR2 FNYEAQ. The CDR3: CASSLSSRFASGSTNEQFF. In DNA, the CDR3 is TGTGCCAGCAGCTTAAGTAGTCGGTTCGCTAGCGGGAGTACGAATGAGCAGTTCTTC.

This clonotype was found a few times. The chain links TRBV7-9 to TRBJ2-2, with D unclear. CDR3 length equals 14 residues. V shed 1 base and J shed 6 bases, with 9 bases lying between them. Germline V gene sequence: CDR1 SEHNR, CDR2 FQNEAQ (reference sequence). The CDR3 DNA reads as TGTGCCAGCAGCTTAGTGTCTAGGGCCGGGGAGCTGTTTTTT. Translation: CASSLVSRAGELFF.

This clonotype occurred many times. The gene calls are TRBV12-3 or TRBV12-4 and TRBJ1-4, with D hard to call. CDR3 length: 13 amino acids. The germline V and J ends were trimmed by 2 bases and 7 bases, with 8 bases remaining between them. CDR3 region: CASSLWVREKLFF. DNA for the CDR3: TGTGCCAGCAGTTTATGGGTGCGTGAAAAACTGTTTTTT.

This clonotype has more than one count but fewer than ten. V usage is TRBV30 and J usage is TRBJ2-1; D is uncertain. Deletions cut 0 bases from V and 10 bases from J, with 4 bases between. This CDR3 region has 10 residues. From germline, CDR1 is GTSNPN and CDR2 SVGIG (reference sequence). CDR3 in amino acids: CAWSVLEQFF. CDR3 in DNA: TGTGCCTGGAGTGTACTGGAGCAGTTCTTC.

This clonotype has a handful of counts. V gene TRBV6-1 combines with J gene TRBJ2-2, with a possible D match to TRBD1 (5 bases). CDR1 and CDR2 from the germline V gene are MNHNS and SASEGT. V lost 2 bases to trimming and J lost 3 bases, with 13 bases between them. CDR3 length equals 16 residues. CDR3 bases: TGTGCCAGCAGTGAACCGGCAGGGCGGCACACCGGGGAGCTGTTTTTT. This codes for CASSEPAGRHTGELFF.

This clonotype was detected only a few times. The genes are TRBV20-1 and TRBJ2-7; D remains unclear. The CDR3 runs to 13 residues. CDR1 and CDR2 from the germline V gene are DFQATT and SNEGSKA (reference sequence). V was shortened by 5 bases and J by 0 bases, with 11 bases between the two germline ends. Here the CDR3 DNA reads TGCAGTGCTCCGGTTCCTAGCTCCTACGAGCAGTACTTC. As protein: CSAPVPSSYEQYF.

This clonotype was seen at least ten times. The chain links TRBV9 to TRBJ2-1; D unresolved. Trimming removed 0 bases from V and 10 bases from J, with 8 bases in between. Germline assignment: CDR1 SGDLS and CDR2 YYNGEE. This CDR3 contains 12 residues. CDR3 sequence (DNA): TGTGCCAGCAGCGTAGAGGTAGGAGAGCAGTTCTTC. This translates into CASSVEVGEQFF.

This clonotype was observed a handful of times. The chain joins TRBV3-1 to TRBJ2-1; TRBD2 aligns across 7 bases. With V trimmed by 0 bases and J by 15 bases, 8 bases remained unmatched. Germline V gives CDR1 LGHDT, CDR2 YNNKEL (reference sequence). This CDR3 is built from 13 residues. CDR3 amino acids: CASSQEIGGSGFF. CDR3 in DNA: TGTGCCAGCAGCCAAGAAATCGGCGGGAGTGGGTTCTTC.

This clonotype was counted between two and nine times. This chain links TRBV7-2 with TRBJ1-5; the D gene is possibly TRBD1 (5 bases). Per the germline V gene, CDR1 is SGHTA and CDR2 is FQGNSA. The V end was cut by 5 bases, the J end by 6 bases, with 11 bases between. The CDR3 covers 13 residues. This CDR3 is CASSRGDFQPQHF. CDR3 DNA: TGTGCCAGCAGCCGGGGCGACTTTCAGCCCCAGCATTTT.

This clonotype was seen ten or more times. The genes are TRBV5-6 and TRBJ2-1; 9 nucleotides agree with TRBD2. The V segment lost 3 bases and the J segment 8 bases; nucleotides outside the gene matches: 18. The CDR3 is 18 residues long. From germline, CDR1 is SGHDT and CDR2 YYEEEE. CDR3 region: CASSWRPGLAPQRDEQFF. Here the CDR3 DNA reads TGTGCCAGCAGCTGGAGGCCCGGACTAGCGCCCCAGCGCGATGAGCAGTTCTTC.

This clonotype was picked up one time. This chain joins TRBV11-2 and TRBJ2-1; D might be TRBD2 (5 bases). The CDR3 contains 13 residues. CDR1 is SGHAT and CDR2 is FQNNGV in the germline V gene. V was trimmed by 6 bases and J by 4 bases, leaving 10 bases between them. CDR3 sequence: CASRVGEYNEQFF. The CDR3 nucleotides read TGTGCCAGCAGGGTGGGAGAGTACAATGAGCAGTTCTTC.

This rearrangement joins TRBV20-1 to TRBJ2-1; 7 nucleotides line up with TRBD2. Germline V gives CDR1 DFQATT, CDR2 SNEGSKA (reference sequence). The CDR3 consists of 17 residues. CDR3 loop: CITAGRGGDFPYNEQFF. The CDR3 region has the DNA TGCATCACTGCCGGGCGGGGAGGGGATTTCCCCTACAATGAGCAGTTCTTC.

This clonotype was recorded at least ten times. V is TRBV3-1 and J is TRBJ2-1, with 9 bases matching TRBD2. V shed 2 bases, J shed 8 bases, and the junction held 10 bases outside the gene matches. Germline V gives CDR1 LGHDT, CDR2 YNNKEL (reference sequence). CDR3 size: 16 residues. CDR3 residues: CASSQIPGLASHEQFF. The CDR3 DNA is TGTGCCAGCAGCCAAATTCCGGGACTAGCTAGCCATGAGCAGTTCTTC.